This passage covers 26 T cell receptor beta chains from one sample sequenced in a study of identical twins. TCRdb reprocessed the 5' RACE reads with MiXCR, giving one entry per CDR3 protein. The table has hundreds of thousands of distinct CDR3 sequences, around 7.4% seen once. These same data were also listed under a study on yellow fever vaccine responses in identical twins.

Source material: PBMCs. These receptors were collected from a woman under 30 in good health.

The table lists this clonotype with a few counts. The chain uses TRBV15 and TRBJ2-3; 14 bases match TRBD2. Germline loops: CDR1 LNHNV, CDR2 YYDKDF (reference sequence). V shed 5 bases, J shed 1 base, and the junction held 8 bases outside the gene matches. The CDR3 contains 18 residues. CDR3 amino acids: CATSSGLAGGRGTDTQYF. CDR3 bases: TGTGCCACCAGCTCAGGACTAGCGGGAGGAAGGGGCACAGATACGCAGTATTTT.

In its sample, this clonotype was seen a few times. V and J are TRBV6-1 and TRBJ2-5, with D perhaps being TRBD1 or TRBD2 (5 bases each). CDR3 length: 13 amino acids. Germline CDR1 and CDR2: MNHNS and SASEGT. Trimming left V 6 bases short and J 7 bases short, with 15 bases between. The DNA of the CDR3 is TGTGCCAGCAGGGAGAGGGGTTTGCTGACCCAGTACTTC. Protein sequence: CASRERGLLTQYF.

V is TRBV19 and J is TRBJ1-1, with 8 bases aligning to TRBD1. Trimming took 5 bases from V and 0 from J; bases not matched to a gene: 11. CDR1 and CDR2 from the germline V gene are LNHDA and SQIVND (reference sequence). The CDR3 is 17 residues long. The DNA for the CDR3 is TGTGCCAGTAGTCAGACAGGGGCTCCTAAGCTGAACACTGAAGCTTTCTTT. Amino acids: CASSQTGAPKLNTEAFF.

V gene TRBV20-1 combines with J gene TRBJ1-6; 7 nucleotides align to TRBD1. J gave up 8 bases and V 3 bases, and 7 bases lay outside the gene matches. This CDR3 region has 14 residues. Germline assignment: CDR1 DFQATT and CDR2 SNEGSKA (reference sequence). CDR3 coding DNA: TGCAGTGCTAGGGACGACAGGGTGGATTCACCCCTCCACTTT. It translates to CSARDDRVDSPLHF.

In this sample, this clonotype turned up many times. The rearrangement joins TRBV20-1 to TRBJ2-1, with a tentative D call TRBD2 (6 bases). Germline CDR1 DFQATT, CDR2 SNEGSKA (reference sequence). The CDR3 contains 14 residues. Trimming took off 4 bases at V and 8 bases at J, with 18 bases between the two ends. The CDR3: CSATPNSGVDEQFF. The CDR3, as DNA: TGCAGTGCTACCCCCAACTCGGGGGTAGATGAGCAGTTCTTC.

The J gene is TRBJ2-1, the V gene TRBV19; possibly TRBD2 for D (6 bases). The CDR3 runs 14 residues. The germline V gene has CDR1 LNHDA and CDR2 SQIVND (reference sequence). Trimming took off 3 bases at V and 6 bases at J, with 12 bases between the two ends. The CDR3 nucleotides read TGTGCCAGTAGTATGGGAGGTCCCACCAATGAGCAGTTCTTC. Amino acids: CASSMGGPTNEQFF. The whole variable domain, filled in from reference TRBV19 and TRBJ2-1, reads DGGITQSPKYLFRKEGQNVTLSCEQNLNHDAMYWYRQDPGQGLRLIYYSQIVNDFQKGDIAEGYSVSREKKESFPLTVTSAQKNPTAFYLCASSMGGPTNEQFFGPGTRLTVL.

The CDR3 spells CASRDLAGGHTDTQYF. The CDR3 DNA sequence: TGCGCCAGCAGAGACCTAGCGGGGGGGCACACAGATACGCAGTATTTT. The chain joins TRBV10-2 to TRBJ2-3; 12 bases align to TRBD2. Germline CDR1 WSHSY, CDR2 SAAADI. The CDR3 covers 16 residues. V trimming: 6 bases; J trimming: 2 bases; junction bases outside the gene matches: 6.

This clonotype has a handful of counts. CDR3 loop: CASSQNLLAGAYEQYF. The CDR3 coding sequence is TGCGCCAGCAGCCAAAATTTGCTAGCGGGGGCCTACGAGCAGTACTTC. This sequence joins TRBV4-1 and TRBJ2-7, with 10 bases identical to TRBD2. After removal of 2 bases from V and 2 bases from J, the junction contained 6 bases not matched to a gene. Germline V gene sequence: CDR1 MGHRA, CDR2 YSYEKL. CDR3 size: 16 residues.

In its sample, this clonotype was seen many times. This rearrangement joins TRBV12-3 or TRBV12-4 to TRBJ1-1, with 8 bases that match TRBD1. CDR3 length equals 14 residues. The J segment lost 4 bases and the V segment lost 7 bases, leaving 8 bases of the junction unmatched. The CDR3 sequence is CASTQGAEVTEAFF. The CDR3 coding sequence is TGTGCCAGCACCCAGGGGGCTGAAGTCACTGAAGCTTTCTTT.

This clonotype has just a few counts. This chain connects TRBV7-6 to TRBJ2-3; 9 bases fit TRBD1. J gave up 4 bases and V 1 base, and 6 bases lay outside the gene matches. The CDR3 runs to 16 residues. Germline V gives CDR1 SGHVS, CDR2 FNYEAQ. DNA for the CDR3: TGTGCCAGCAGCTTAGTGGGGGGACAGGGCGCAGATACGCAGTATTTT. This translates into CASSLVGGQGADTQYF.

The chain recombines TRBV3-1 with TRBJ2-3, with D tentatively TRBD2 (6 bases). The CDR3 loop spans 15 amino acids. V was shortened by 0 bases and J by 2 bases, with 9 bases between the two germline ends. Germline CDR1 reads LGHDT; CDR2 reads YNNKEL (reference sequence). CDR3 sequence (DNA): TGTGCCAGCAGCCAAGAAACTAGCACCACAGATACGCAGTATTTT. It yields the protein CASSQETSTTDTQYF.

At least ten counts were recorded for this clonotype. V is TRBV29-1 and J is TRBJ2-3; D might be TRBD1 or TRBD2, each matching 5 bases. Deletions cut 1 base from V and 2 bases from J, with 10 bases between. This CDR3 has 14 residues. CDR1 is SQVTM and CDR2 is ANQGSEA in the germline V gene. CDR3 bases: TGCAGCGTTGAAGCGGGGCGACCCACAGATACGCAGTATTTT. Its translation is CSVEAGRPTDTQYF.

This clonotype occurred many times. This chain uses TRBV7-2 with TRBJ2-5; TRBD2 might be the D (6 bases). In germline, CDR1 is SGHTA, CDR2 FQGNSA. This CDR3 region has 16 residues. V lost 3 bases and J 5 bases, leaving 19 bases between the germline ends. This chain's CDR3 is CASSLFFGGVLETQYF. CDR3 nucleotides: TGTGCCAGCAGCTTGTTCTTTGGAGGGGTTTTGGAGACCCAGTACTTC.

This clonotype was seen repeatedly, ten times or more. This chain connects TRBV5-1 to TRBJ2-2; 10 positions agree with TRBD2. V lost 0 bases to trimming and J lost 11 bases; unmatched junction nucleotides: 16. Germline values: CDR1 SGHRS, CDR2 YFSETQ. This CDR3 spans 18 amino acids. The CDR3, as DNA: TGCGCCAGCAGCTTGGTTGCCAGCGGGAGGGCTGTTTCGGGAGAGCTGTTTTTT. Its protein product is CASSLVASGRAVSGELFF.

This clonotype has more than one count but fewer than ten. The chain couples TRBV29-1 to TRBJ2-1, with a tentative D call TRBD1 (6 bases). Trimming shortened V by 0 bases and J by 4 bases, and 16 bases separated the two germline ends. The CDR3 sequence is 16 residues long. Germline-derived CDR1 and CDR2 are SQVTM and ANQGSEA. DNA for the CDR3: TGCAGCGTTGAAGATCAGGGATGGACAGCGTACAATGAGCAGTTCTTC. It encodes CSVEDQGWTAYNEQFF.

The sample holds a few counts of this clonotype. The chain links TRBV20-1 to TRBJ1-1, with unresolved D. This CDR3 region has 16 residues. V dropped 1 base and J dropped 0 bases, with 15 bases sitting between them. Per the germline V gene, CDR1 is DFQATT and CDR2 is SNEGSKA (reference sequence). In nucleotides, the CDR3 is TGCAGTGCTAGAGGACCGTCTGCCTCCATGAACACTGAAGCTTTCTTT. It translates to CSARGPSASMNTEAFF.

The V gene is TRBV20-1, the J gene TRBJ1-5, with 8 positions matching TRBD1. V shed 5 bases and J 3 bases; nucleotides not matched to a gene: 6. The CDR3 is made up of 14 amino acids. Germline lookup yields CDR1 DFQATT and CDR2 SNEGSKA (reference sequence). CDR3 sequence: CSAQGQANNQPQHF. The CDR3 nucleotides read TGCAGTGCTCAGGGACAGGCAAACAATCAGCCCCAGCATTTT.

In the case of this clonotype: The junction differs from germline at one of its ends, possibly a read error. The chain couples TRBV3-1 to TRBJ2-3; 12 bases fit TRBD1. This CDR3 comprises 17 residues. The V gene's germline CDR1 is LGHDT and CDR2 YNNKEL (reference sequence). CDR3 in DNA: TGTGTCAGCAGCCGACGATCCGGGACAGGGGGCGATTCTCGGCAGTATTTT. This sequence encodes CVSSRRSGTGGDSRQYF.

This clonotype was detected only a few times. V usage is TRBV20-1 and J usage is TRBJ1-1; unclear D gene. The CDR3 runs 12 residues. CDR1 and CDR2 (germline): DFQATT, SNEGSKA (reference sequence). V lost 2 bases, J lost 0 bases, and 4 bases lay in between. CDR3 DNA sequence: TGCAGTGCTAGATTCGTGAACACTGAAGCTTTCTTT. The encoded protein is CSARFVNTEAFF.

This clonotype was counted many times. This chain joins TRBV29-1 and TRBJ1-2; tentative D call: TRBD1 (6 bases). The germline V gene has CDR1 SQVTM and CDR2 ANQGSEA. CDR3 length equals 14 residues. V was clipped by 4 bases and J by 2 bases, with 14 bases between them. This CDR3 is CSVAGRGKNYGYTF. The CDR3 DNA follows: TGCAGCGTTGCCGGCAGGGGAAAGAACTATGGCTACACCTTC.

This clonotype has a handful of counts. V usage is TRBV12-3 or TRBV12-4 and J usage is TRBJ2-1; D possibly corresponds to TRBD2 (5 bases). The CDR3 has 16 residues. Trimming stripped 4 bases from V and 0 bases from J, with 13 bases between. The CDR3 DNA follows: TGTGCCAGCAGTTGGGATGGTGGGAGCTCCTACAATGAGCAGTTCTTC. Translating gives CASSWDGGSSYNEQFF.

The V call is TRBV7-9, the J call TRBJ1-6; weak D call: TRBD1 (5 bases). The V end lost 3 bases, the J end lost 8 bases, and 14 bases lay between the germline ends. Germline lookup yields CDR1 SEHNR and CDR2 FQNEAQ (reference sequence). This CDR3 is 15 amino acids long. The CDR3 spells CASSLRPGLDSPLHF. In nucleotides, the CDR3 is TGTGCCAGCAGCTTGCGGCCAGGGTTGGATTCACCCCTCCACTTT.

This clonotype was counted at least ten times. The genes are TRBV3-1 and TRBJ2-7; D may be TRBD1 or TRBD2 (5 bases each). From germline, CDR1 is LGHDT and CDR2 YNNKEL (reference sequence). V lost 6 bases to trimming and J lost 2 bases, with 14 bases between them. The length of the CDR3 is 14 residues. The CDR3 reads CASSKVGPTYEQYF. CDR3 sequence (DNA): TGTGCCAGCAGTAAGGTGGGACCTACCTACGAGCAGTACTTC.

The genes are TRBV12-3 or TRBV12-4 and TRBJ1-1; D might be TRBD1 (6 bases). CDR3 length: 14 residues. The V end lost 6 bases, the J end lost 5 bases, and 16 bases lay between the germline ends. The CDR3 nucleotides are TGTGCCAGCAGCGAATATGAGGGGGGGACTGAAGCTTTCTTT. Encoded protein: CASSEYEGGTEAFF.

As regards this clonotype: One end of the junction is discordant with germline, which a read error may explain. The V gene is TRBV7-6, the J gene TRBJ2-1, with 7 bases matching TRBD2. Germline-derived CDR1 and CDR2 are SGHVS and FNYEAQ. There are 15 residues in the CDR3. CDR3: CASSLAGAYYNEQFF. The CDR3 coding sequence is TGTGCCAGCAGTTTAGCGGGTGCTTACTACAATGAGCAGTTCTTC.

J is TRBJ1-6 and V is TRBV6-4, with 7 bases matching TRBD1. The CDR3 consists of 14 residues. V lost 6 bases to trimming and J lost 7 bases; unmatched junction nucleotides: 6. Germline V CDR1 and CDR2: MRHNA, SNTAGT. The CDR3: CASSRDSSNSPLHF. The CDR3 DNA reads TGTGCCAGCAGCCGGGACAGTTCAAATTCACCCCTCCACTTT.